This entry lists 7 T cell receptor beta chains sequenced from one sample in a study of T cells after yellow fever vaccination. TCRdb processed the 5' RACE reads anew with MiXCR; each CDR3 protein has one entry. In the table there are 450,000 to 550,000 distinct CDR3 sequences, 20% to 25% of which are singletons. Here the sequenced sample was PBMCs, taken approximately 22 days after the first yellow fever vaccination. The receptors here all came from a man aged 18 to 29 who received the YFV17D yellow fever vaccine.

The chain carries TRBV7-3 and TRBJ2-2; D is uncertain. The CDR3 is 15 amino acids. The V gene's germline CDR1 is SGHTA and CDR2 FQGTGA. Between the trimmed V and J ends, which lost 1 base and 3 bases, there was a span of 9 bases. The CDR3 sequence: CASSLSPGDTGELFF. The CDR3, as DNA: TGTGCCAGCAGCTTAAGCCCGGGTGACACCGGGGAGCTGTTTTTT.

The sample holds a few counts of this clonotype. The genes are TRBV7-9 and TRBJ1-6, with TRBD1 matching 7 bases. CDR3 length equals 16 residues. J lost 5 bases, V lost 3 bases, and 7 bases had no gene match. Germline V gene sequence: CDR1 SEHNR, CDR2 FQNEAQ (reference sequence). The CDR3: CASSFWSGGNNSPLHF. CDR3 DNA: TGTGCCAGCAGCTTTTGGTCAGGGGGTAATAATTCACCCCTCCACTTT.

There are a few counts of this clonotype. V and J are TRBV7-9 and TRBJ2-3; a weak D match, TRBD1 (5 bases). This CDR3 comprises 14 residues. Germline-derived CDR1 and CDR2 are SEHNR and FQNEAQ (reference sequence). The V gene lost 5 bases and the J gene lost 6 bases, with 15 bases spanning the gap. The CDR3 here is CASSPRVGADTQYF. CDR3 bases: TGTGCCAGCAGCCCTAGGGTTGGGGCCGATACGCAGTATTTT.

This clonotype was picked up a small number of times. The chain employs TRBV10-3 and TRBJ2-3; D gene uncertain. Germline V gives CDR1 ENHRY, CDR2 SYGVKD. The V end was cut by 7 bases, the J end by 2 bases, with 4 bases between. The CDR3 extends over 11 amino acids. The CDR3 spells CAITDTDTQYF. In nucleotides, the CDR3 is TGTGCCATCACAGACACAGATACGCAGTATTTT.

This chain links TRBV4-2 with TRBJ2-3; maybe TRBD1 (6 bases). The V and J ends lost 0 bases and 2 bases respectively, with 12 bases between them. The length of the CDR3 is 16 residues. Germline CDR1 LGHNA, CDR2 YNFKEQ. The CDR3 region is CASSQDGGGLTDTQYF. CDR3 nucleotides: TGTGCCAGCAGCCAAGATGGGGGCGGACTCACAGATACGCAGTATTTT.

This clonotype came up a few times. The chain is built from TRBV5-4 and TRBJ2-5, with 12 nucleotides matching TRBD2. The CDR3 sequence is 18 residues long. CDR1 is SGHNT, CDR2 YYREEE, per germline (reference sequence). The V segment lost 5 bases and the J segment 1 base; nucleotides outside the gene matches: 12. The CDR3 loop is CASRQGLAGGPTQETQYF. In DNA form, the CDR3 reads TGTGCCAGCAGGCAGGGGCTAGCGGGGGGGCCAACCCAAGAGACCCAGTACTTC.

CDR3 in DNA: TGCGCCAGCAGCCAAGATTTGAGGCAGACTGTGGGGGATACGCAGTATTTT. Its protein is CASSQDLRQTVGDTQYF. The chain recombines TRBV4-3 with TRBJ2-3; D gene ambiguous. Per the germline V gene, CDR1 is LGHNA and CDR2 is YSLEER. V was trimmed by 0 bases and J by 6 bases, leaving 19 bases between them. The CDR3 length is 17 residues.